One sample yielded the 32 T cell receptor beta chains listed below, sequenced in a study of blood T cells in healthy people across ages. The use of a sample-barcoded 5' primer and a J-beta primer mix characterized a second PCR of roughly 7 to 11 cycles. TCRdb re-derived calls from the 5' RACE reads in MiXCR, one entry per CDR3 protein. Here the sample spans roughly 1,700,000 distinct CDR3 sequences, roughly 30% being singletons. The sequenced material came from blood. The receptors were gathered from a young woman in good health.

This clonotype came up a few times. The chain combines TRBV12-3 or TRBV12-4 with TRBJ1-5; D is uncertain. This CDR3 has 15 amino acids. Trimming stripped 0 bases from V and 5 bases from J, with 11 bases between. The DNA for the CDR3 is TGTGCCAGCAGTTTAGCGCTAACGGGTTATCAGCCCCAGCATTTT. Encoded protein: CASSLALTGYQPQHF.

This clonotype was observed at least ten times. V is TRBV18 and J is TRBJ2-5, with no clear D. The germline gives CDR1 KGHSH, CDR2 LQKENI. The CDR3 runs to 17 residues. V lost 0 bases and J lost 2, with 16 bases in between. CDR3 residues: CASSPPIGQENQETQYF. The DNA of the CDR3 is TGTGCCAGCTCACCACCGATCGGCCAGGAGAATCAAGAGACCCAGTACTTC.

This clonotype was picked up many times. The rearrangement uses TRBV6-1 and TRBJ2-5, with 8 bases lining up with TRBD1. The V and J ends lost 5 bases and 7 bases, in that order; junction bases with no gene match: 15. Per the germline V gene, CDR1 is MNHNS and CDR2 is SASEGT. The CDR3 has 16 residues. CDR3 coding DNA: TGTGCCAGCAGTTGGCCTCCGACAGGGGCGCAGGGGACCCAGTACTTC. It codes for CASSWPPTGAQGTQYF.

This clonotype has ten or more counts. This chain connects TRBV7-6 to TRBJ2-6; D may correspond to TRBD1 or TRBD2 (5 bases each). The CDR3 sequence is 17 residues long. V lost 1 base, J lost 0 bases, and 10 bases lay in between. Germline CDR1 and CDR2: SGHVS and FNYEAQ. The CDR3 DNA reads TGTGCCAGCAGCTTAGAGGGACGGAGCTCTGGGGCCAACGTCCTGACTTTC. As protein: CASSLEGRSSGANVLTF.

This clonotype was seen only a few times. The rearrangement uses TRBV5-1 and TRBJ2-5, with 16 bases lining up with TRBD2. The CDR3 has 19 amino acids. Germline-derived CDR1 and CDR2 are SGHRS and YFSETQ. J gave up 0 bases and V 3 bases, and 8 bases lay outside the gene matches. In nucleotides, the CDR3 is TGCGCCAGCAGCTCGGGACTAGCGGGAGGGCCGAGGTACCAAGAGACCCAGTACTTC. Its translation is CASSSGLAGGPRYQETQYF.

The chain combines TRBV27 with TRBJ2-7; 7 bases line up with TRBD2. The CDR3 covers 14 residues. With V trimmed by 0 bases and J by 4 bases, 3 bases remained unmatched. Germline CDR1 MNHEY, CDR2 SMNVEV (reference sequence). For the CDR3, the DNA is TGTGCCAGCAGTTTATCTGTCGGGAGGTACGAGCAGTACTTC. Its translation: CASSLSVGRYEQYF.

This clonotype was observed a handful of times. This rearrangement joins TRBV20-1 to TRBJ2-1; D gene unclear. The CDR3 loop spans 15 amino acids. V lost 5 bases to trimming and J lost 2 bases, with 16 bases between them. The germline gives CDR1 DFQATT, CDR2 SNEGSKA (reference sequence). The CDR3 region has the DNA TGCAGTGCTCCCGCTCAAAGGGTGGCCTACAATGAGCAGTTCTTC. Amino acids: CSAPAQRVAYNEQFF.

This clonotype was seen a handful of times. The CDR3 protein is CASSFSSGRQETQYF. The CDR3 DNA sequence: TGTGCCAGCAGCTTCTCTAGCGGGAGACAAGAGACCCAGTACTTC. The gene calls are TRBV7-7 and TRBJ2-5; 10 bases align to TRBD2. Trimming cost V 3 bases and J 2 bases; bases outside gene matches: 3. CDR1 is SSHAT and CDR2 is FNYEAQ in the germline V gene (reference sequence). This CDR3 region has 15 residues.

This clonotype was recorded a few times. One junction end disagrees with the germline gene, perhaps due to a read error. V is TRBV27 and J is TRBJ1-2; D perhaps matches TRBD1 (6 bases). The germline gives CDR1 MNHEY, CDR2 SMNVEV (reference sequence). This CDR3 has 13 amino acids. The CDR3: CAGSSDRAYGYTF. The DNA for the CDR3 is TGTGCCGGCAGTTCGGACAGAGCCTATGGCTACACCTTC.

This clonotype has only a few counts. The rearrangement joins TRBV7-8 to TRBJ2-1; 10 nucleotides agree with TRBD2. This CDR3 is built from 17 residues. CDR1 SGHVS and CDR2 FQNEAQ come from the germline V gene. Trimming took 5 bases from V and 6 from J; bases not matched to a gene: 13. CDR3 region: CASSAWVTAGGPNEQFF. The CDR3 DNA sequence: TGTGCCAGCAGCGCATGGGTGACAGCGGGAGGGCCCAATGAGCAGTTCTTC. Full variable domain (remainder filled in from reference TRBV7-8 and TRBJ2-1): GAGVSQSPRYKVAKRGQDVALRCDPISGHVSLFWYQQALGQGPEFLTYFQNEAQLDKSGLPSDRFFAERPEGSVSTLKIQRTQQEDSAVYLCASSAWVTAGGPNEQFFGPGTRLTVL.

Only a few counts were recorded for this clonotype. DNA of the CDR3: TGCAGTGCTATGGCCATACTAGGCGGTTGGGAGCAGTACTTC. Translation: CSAMAILGGWEQYF. This chain connects TRBV20-1 to TRBJ2-7, with TRBD2 as a possible D gene (5 bases). Trimming took 4 bases from V and 7 from J, leaving 20 bases between them. The CDR3 runs 14 residues. In germline, CDR1 is DFQATT, CDR2 SNEGSKA (reference sequence).

The V gene is TRBV4-3, the J gene TRBJ2-1, with 10 bases lining up with TRBD2. This CDR3 contains 15 residues. The J segment lost 9 bases and the V segment lost 0 bases, leaving 5 bases of the junction unmatched. The germline gives CDR1 LGHNA, CDR2 YSLEER. CDR3 DNA: TGCGCCAGCAGCCAAGAAGCTAGCGGGAGCGGTGAGCAGTTCTTC. It encodes CASSQEASGSGEQFF.

This clonotype was seen a handful of times. The rearrangement joins TRBV24-1 to TRBJ2-1, with 10 bases matching TRBD1. The CDR3 is made up of 16 amino acids. From germline, CDR1 is KGHDR and CDR2 SFDVKD. The V and J ends lost 7 bases and 2 bases, in that order; junction bases with no gene match: 7. CDR3 nucleotide sequence: TGTGCCACCAGCAGTGGGGGACAGGGGACCTACAATGAGCAGTTCTTC. It codes for CATSSGGQGTYNEQFF.

There are many counts of this clonotype. The V and J genes are TRBV3-1 and TRBJ2-1; D not resolved. V gave up 0 bases and J gave up 9 bases, with 6 bases separating them. This CDR3 is 12 amino acids long. Germline V gene sequence: CDR1 LGHDT, CDR2 YNNKEL (reference sequence). The CDR3 region has the DNA TGTGCCAGCAGCCAAGAATCTGGTGAGCAGTTCTTC. It is translated as CASSQESGEQFF.

This clonotype was picked up a small number of times. The chain uses TRBV29-1 and TRBJ2-3, with 14 bases identical to TRBD2. CDR1 and CDR2 (germline): SQVTM, ANQGSEA. This CDR3 is built from 18 residues. The V segment lost 6 bases and the J segment 4 bases; nucleotides outside the gene matches: 15. DNA of the CDR3: TGCAGCGTGGGGGGACTAGCGGGAGAAATAAATGGGGCAGATACGCAGTATTTT. Residues: CSVGGLAGEINGADTQYF.

This clonotype was detected once. V and J are TRBV6-5 and TRBJ2-7, with TRBD1 matching over 7 bases. Germline loops: CDR1 MNHEY, CDR2 SVGAGI. The CDR3 length is 13 residues. J gave up 4 bases and V 7 bases, and 7 bases lay outside the gene matches. The DNA of the CDR3 is TGTGCCAGCAATAAGAAGGGGGCGTACGAGCAGTACTTC. Its protein is CASNKKGAYEQYF.

The chain combines TRBV24-1 with TRBJ2-2, with D unresolved. The CDR3 runs 12 residues. The germline V gene has CDR1 KGHDR and CDR2 SFDVKD. Trimming took off 1 base at V and 8 bases at J, with 4 bases between the two ends. CDR3: CATSDFGGELFF. CDR3 nucleotides: TGTGCCACCAGTGATTTCGGAGGGGAGCTGTTTTTT.

This sequence joins TRBV29-1 and TRBJ2-3; D is uncertain. The germline CDR1 and CDR2 sequences are SQVTM and ANQGSEA. The CDR3 loop spans 12 amino acids. The V gene lost 3 bases and the J gene lost 5 bases, with 9 bases spanning the gap. DNA for the CDR3: TGCAGCGTTGAGTCTGGGGTAGATACGCAGTATTTT. Its protein is CSVESGVDTQYF.

This clonotype has a count of ten or more. The rearrangement joins TRBV5-1 to TRBJ1-1; 7 bases agree with TRBD1. J gave up 4 bases and V 3 bases, and 6 bases lay outside the gene matches. The CDR3 is 14 amino acids. Germline V lookup: CDR1 SGHRS, CDR2 YFSETQ. The CDR3 coding sequence is TGCGCCAGCAGCTCAAGACAGGGTTCCACTGAAGCTTTCTTT. This translates into CASSSRQGSTEAFF. The full variable domain, its missing parts supplied by reference TRBV5-1 and TRBJ1-1, is KAGVTQTPRYLIKTRGQQVTLSCSPISGHRSVSWYQQTPGQGLQFLFEYFSETQRNKGNFPGRFSGRQFSNSRSEMNVSTLELGDSALYLCASSSRQGSTEAFFGQGTRLTVV.

DNA for the CDR3: TGTGCAAGTCGCTTAAGGGGGATGAATTCAACGAACACTGAAGCTTTCTTT. It codes for CASRLRGMNSTNTEAFF. This chain uses TRBV12-2 with TRBJ1-1; the D segment call TRBD1 is taken from the table without a DNA check. TRBV12-2 is marked as a pseudogene. CDR3 length: 17 residues.

Worth noting for this clonotype: Given a much more abundant clone one base away, this may be a read error. V gene TRBV20-1 combines with J gene TRBJ2-4; 9 nucleotides line up with TRBD2. The CDR3 runs to 15 residues. The V gene end was trimmed by 0 bases and the J gene end by 13 bases; junction bases not matched to a gene: 13. Germline V lookup: CDR1 DFQATT, CDR2 SNEGSKA (reference sequence). The CDR3 sequence: CSARESGRPYNEQYF. The CDR3 DNA sequence: TGCAGTGCTAGAGAAAGCGGGAGGCCCTACAATGAGCAGTACTTC.

Details on this clonotype: With a much larger clone just one base away, this may be a read error. V and J are TRBV29-1 and TRBJ2-1; TRBD1 matches at 9 bases. The CDR3 extends over 13 amino acids. V shed 6 bases and J 8 bases; nucleotides not matched to a gene: 8. CDR1 and CDR2 from the germline V gene are SQVTM and ANQGSEA. CDR3 bases: TGCAGCGTCGGGACAGGGTTCGACGATGAGCAGTTCTTC. Protein product: CSVGTGFDDEQFF.

This clonotype was seen at least ten times. DNA for the CDR3: TGTGCCAGCAGCCGTCGGGGGGGTTCTTACAATGAGCAGTTCTTC. Translation gives CASSRRGGSYNEQFF. The chain recombines TRBV7-2 with TRBJ2-1, with 8 bases identical to TRBD2. Germline V lookup: CDR1 SGHTA, CDR2 FQGNSA. CDR3 size: 15 residues. V was clipped by 5 bases and J by 4 bases; unmatched bases: 7.

The chain uses TRBV11-2 and TRBJ2-1; 7 bases fit TRBD1. The CDR3 covers 14 residues. J gave up 6 bases and V 3 bases, and 5 bases lay outside the gene matches. Germline values: CDR1 SGHAT, CDR2 FQNNGV. CDR3 in amino acids: CASSFQSGGNEQFF. The CDR3 DNA is TGTGCCAGCAGCTTTCAGTCAGGGGGCAATGAGCAGTTCTTC.

This clonotype was picked up a small number of times. This chain joins TRBV9 and TRBJ1-5, with D unclear. There are 13 residues in the CDR3. The ends were cut back, 4 bases at V and 9 bases at J, with 14 bases in the middle. Germline loops: CDR1 SGDLS, CDR2 YYNGEE. The CDR3, as DNA: TGTGCCAGCAGCCCCGGACCGGACCCGCCCCAGCATTTT. Translation: CASSPGPDPPQHF.

This clonotype was detected only a few times. This chain uses TRBV12-3 or TRBV12-4 with TRBJ1-2; TRBD1 aligns across 11 bases. CDR3 length equals 14 residues. J gave up 7 bases and V 6 bases, and 7 bases lay outside the gene matches. The CDR3 nucleotides are TGTGCCAGCAGCTCGGACAGGGGGCTCTCTGGCTACACCTTC. Translating gives CASSSDRGLSGYTF.

This clonotype was detected a few times. The V and J genes are TRBV20-1 and TRBJ1-2; D is uncertain. V lost 3 bases and J lost 6, with 11 bases in between. Germline values: CDR1 DFQATT, CDR2 SNEGSKA (reference sequence). The CDR3 runs to 12 residues. CDR3 loop: CSARGYGDGYTF. The CDR3 region has the DNA TGCAGTGCTAGGGGGTACGGAGATGGCTACACCTTC.

The CDR3 coding sequence is TGCGCCAGCAGCTTGACAGGACGGCGGAGCGCGCAGTACTTC. Residues: CASSLTGRRSAQYF. The gene calls are TRBV5-1 and TRBJ2-7; TRBD1 is a possible D gene (5 bases). Looked up from germline, CDR1 is SGHRS and CDR2 is YFSETQ. The CDR3 loop spans 14 amino acids. V was cut by 1 base and J by 9 bases, with 17 bases left in between. Filled out from reference TRBV5-1 and TRBJ2-7, the complete variable domain reads KAGVTQTPRYLIKTRGQQVTLSCSPISGHRSVSWYQQTPGQGLQFLFEYFSETQRNKGNFPGRFSGRQFSNSRSEMNVSTLELGDSALYLCASSLTGRRSAQYFGPGTRLTVT.

The rearrangement uses TRBV4-1 and TRBJ1-3; D may be TRBD1 (6 bases). From germline, CDR1 is MGHRA and CDR2 YSYEKL. Trimming stripped 6 bases from V and 0 bases from J, with 15 bases between. CDR3 length: 16 residues. The chain's CDR3 is CASSLWTDYSGNTIYF. The CDR3 nucleotides read TGCGCCAGCAGTCTCTGGACAGACTACTCTGGAAACACCATATATTTT.

As to this clonotype: It may be a read error: a sequence one base away is much more abundant. The rearrangement links TRBV29-1 to TRBJ2-6; D is perhaps TRBD1 (5 bases). CDR1 is SQVTM, CDR2 ANQGSEA, per germline. The CDR3 runs to 13 residues. The DNA for the CDR3 is TGCAGCGTTGAGGATGGTGGGGCCAACGCCCTGACTTTC. Amino acid sequence: CSVEDGGANALTF.

On this clonotype itself: Relative to the germline gene, one junction end is altered; a read error may explain this. V and J are TRBV19 and TRBJ1-2, with D tentatively TRBD1 (6 bases). The CDR3 length is 12 residues. Germline CDR1 is LNHDA and CDR2 is SQIVND (reference sequence). Written as DNA, the CDR3 is TGTGCCAGTACCACAGGGTTGACGGGCTTCACCTTC. It specifies CASTTGLTGFTF.

In this sample, this clonotype turned up a few times. In DNA, the CDR3 is TGTGCCAGCGACAGGGTCAATGAGCAGTACTTC. Translation gives CASDRVNEQYF. The chain recombines TRBV6-1 with TRBJ2-5; the match to TRBD1 covers 7 bases. Germline lookup yields CDR1 MNHNS and CDR2 SASEGT. The CDR3 extends over 11 amino acids. The V and J ends lost 8 bases and 11 bases, in that order; junction bases with no gene match: 8.